The TCR beta chain under discussion was sequenced for a study of T cell responses to AZD1222 COVID-19 vaccine (dated by TCRdb to the early 2020s). General notes on the study: A total of 233 trial participants underwent TCR sequencing, of whom 207 had received two doses of AZD1222 and about 25 had received two doses of the MenACWY control vaccine. Trial participants were enrolled into age subgroups of 18-55, 56-69 and 70-plus years, which contained around 140, 26 and 57 TCR-sequenced participants, respectively.

The CDR3 regions of human TCRbeta chains were analyzed by immunosequencing. The original pipeline was this. TCRs in the repertoires were matched against a reference library of SARS-CoV-2-specific TCRs that had been generated with the MIRA antigen-specificity platform. Breadth was defined as the fraction of unique TCRs that were SARS-CoV-2-associated, and depth was defined as the fraction of total T cells that were SARS-CoV-2-associated. Using the MIRA data, each spike-specific TCR was mapped to the spike region that the TCR reacts to and placed in a CD4 or CD8 class. Log10-transformed breadth and depth values were compared by one-way ANOVA with Sidak's multiple comparisons tests. TCRdb retrieved this table from immuneACCESS and kept in-frame rearrangements only. Not all clones are present; in checked studies, unresolved V genes account for under half, and no reason is known for the remainder. V, J and clone size derive from that table, while D and trimming were established from the DNA sequence. The sample table contains 90,000 to 130,000 clones; only one count was recorded for more than 90% of them. The ten largest clones capture less than 2.5% of the sample.

V has 0 bases trimmed and J has 1 base trimmed; junction bases matching no gene number 2. Per the germline V gene, MGHRA is the CDR1 and YSYEKL is the CDR2. The CDR3 starts with the cysteine, ends with the phenylalanine, and has 15 residues. Just the 45-base CDR3 DNA is kept, in frame starting at base 1. The sample's time point label is to be understood as: about 28 days (+/-7) after the second vaccine dose. AZD1222 recipients with second doses at about 4 weeks or about 12 weeks were pooled, because spike-specific TCR depth and breadth did not differ between schedules. Samples from vaccinated people were obtained from the UK trials COV001 and COV002, which included a single-blind randomized controlled phase 2/3 trial of AZD1222 (ChAdOx1 nCoV-19) in healthy adults. Trial participant PBMC samples were collected at day 0 and day 28 after the second dose for TCRbeta chain sequencing. On this clone itself: This clone's antigen is unknown. No base quality information exists; no much larger clone differs at one position.

Overall study results and their limits: Nearly half of unique spike-specific TCRs reportedly recognized epitopes outside regions mutated in the B.1.351 and B.1.1.7 variants. Participants were mostly white British and included more females than males, and it was suggested by the authors that clonal diversity may have been underestimated. The 56-69-year group was small, and its depth increase did not reach significance, likely because of low power. Because no samples from the day 14 peak response were available, repertoires could be characterized only after the peak T cell response. Conclusions about previously exposed vaccinees were limited because only a handful of AZD1222 recipients were SARS-CoV-2 seropositive at baseline. After two AZD1222 doses, spike-specific TCR breadth and depth were significantly higher than at day 0 and than in MenACWY recipients. The whole spike protein was spanned by vaccine-associated CD4 TCRs, and dominant responses were seen in regions 160-218 and 743-854.

The input for sequencing was peripheral blood, taken 28 days after the second AZD1222 dose. The V gene is TRBV4-1 and the J gene is TRBJ1-1; TRBD1 fits 7 bases in the junction. The clonotype originates from an adult who received the AZD1222 COVID-19 vaccine. The DNA is as follows: TGCGCCAGCAGCCAAGACAGGGGGGGGAACACTGAAGCTTTCTTT. The resulting protein is CASSQDRGGNTEAFF.